Described below is a single T cell receptor (beta chain) sequence and its context. The data were obtained in a study of blood T cell repertoires in COVID-19. Study context: PBMCs, B-cell-depleted T cells, or T cells provided the cDNA or gDNA that made up the material.

Germline V CDR1 and CDR2: SGHTA, FQGNSA. CDR3 length: 18 amino acids. Trimming took 0 bases from V and 5 from J; bases not matched to a gene: 6. The method was immunoSEQ multiplex PCR; TCRdb's version includes in-frame clones alone and lacks a portion of them. The sample contains 99,000 or so clones, less than 90% of which appear only once. The source material was peripheral blood. This chain links TRBV7-2 with TRBJ2-5; the match to TRBD2 covers 16 bases. The sequence was collected from a man aged 70 or older with active or convalescent COVID-19. The CDR3 here is CASSLAGTSGGAWETQYF. CDR3 nucleotides: TGTGCCAGCAGCTTAGCGGGGACTAGCGGGGGGGCCTGGGAGACCCAGTACTTC.